These 21 T cell receptor beta chains share one sample of origin, sequenced in a study of blood T cell repertoires in COVID-19. Sequencing used immunoSEQ multiplex PCR; TCRdb keeps in-frame clones, though not all of them. The table lists approximately 90,000 clones, 70% to 90% of them singletons. Sequenced sample: peripheral blood. The receptors here all came from a human donor with acute or convalescent COVID-19. The donor label of this sample is uncertain.

This clone has a handful of counts. The chain joins TRBV10-2 to TRBJ2-3; 11 nucleotides agree with TRBD2. Per the germline V gene, CDR1 is WSHSY and CDR2 is SAAADI. Unmatched junction bases numbered 7, after V lost 0 bases and J lost 2 bases. CDR3 length equals 18 residues. The CDR3 loop reads CASSESLSSGGYTDTQYF. The CDR3 DNA is TGCGCCAGCAGTGAGTCTCTTTCTAGCGGGGGGTACACAGATACGCAGTATTTT.

This rearrangement joins TRBV3-1 (or the pseudogene TRBV3-2) to TRBJ2-7; TRBD2 is a possible D gene (5 bases). Germline V gives CDR1 LGHDT, CDR2 YNNKEL (reference sequence). The V end lost 2 bases, the J end lost 6 bases, and 20 bases lay between the germline ends. This CDR3 has 16 residues. The CDR3 DNA is TGTGCCAGCAGCCAACCACGGGGTGTCCTCTTAAGCGAGCAGTACTTC. Its protein is CASSQPRGVLLSEQYF.

This clone was detected once. The chain employs TRBV5-1 and TRBJ1-1; 10 bases align to TRBD1. The CDR3 consists of 14 residues. V lost 3 bases, J lost 5 bases, and 4 bases stayed unmatched. Germline CDR1 SGHRS, CDR2 YFSETQ. The CDR3: CASSWGQGRTEAFF. The DNA for the CDR3 is TGCGCCAGCAGCTGGGGACAGGGGCGGACTGAAGCTTTCTTT.

This chain uses TRBV2 with TRBJ1-6, with a tentative D call TRBD1 (6 bases). This CDR3 spans 15 amino acids. V was clipped by 6 bases and J by 0 bases, with 9 bases between them. The germline CDR1 and CDR2 sequences are SNHLY and FYNNEI. CDR3: CASRGQSSYNSPLHF. CDR3 DNA: TGTGCCAGCAGAGGACAGAGCTCCTATAATTCACCCCTCCACTTT.

The chain employs TRBV10-3 and TRBJ2-2, with TRBD1 matching 8 bases. CDR3 length equals 16 residues. J gave up 6 bases and V 5 bases, and 11 bases lay outside the gene matches. The germline CDR1 and CDR2 sequences are ENHRY and SYGVKD. CDR3 nucleotides: TGTGCCATCAGTCTGACACAGGGGGTGATAGCCGGGGAGCTGTTTTTT. Its protein product is CAISLTQGVIAGELFF.

The chain links TRBV11-3 to TRBJ2-1, with D tentatively TRBD2 (7 bases). This CDR3 contains 19 residues. The ends were cut back, 4 bases at V and 3 bases at J, with 25 bases in the middle. Germline values: CDR1 SGHNT, CDR2 YENEEA. In DNA, the CDR3 is TGTGCCAGCAGCTCGGCACGGGGGGCCGCCTCAACTCTCTACAATGAGCAGTTCTTC. Protein: CASSSARGAASTLYNEQFF.

The chain recombines TRBV3-1 (or the pseudogene TRBV3-2) with TRBJ2-1; TRBD2 aligns across 8 bases. The CDR3 is 13 residues long. Germline lookup yields CDR1 LGHDT and CDR2 YNNKEL (reference sequence). J lost 14 bases, V lost 0 bases, and 6 bases had no gene match. CDR3 coding DNA: TGTGCCAGCAGCCAAGATTGGCGGGGGGAGGAGTTCTTC. Its protein product is CASSQDWRGEEFF.

This chain uses TRBV5-1 with TRBJ2-5, with TRBD2 matching over 11 bases. CDR3 size: 16 residues. J was trimmed by 4 bases and V by 1 base; bases with no gene match: 6. Germline V gives CDR1 SGHRS, CDR2 YFSETQ. CDR3 amino acids: CASSLFLAGGGETQYF. In DNA, the CDR3 is TGCGCCAGCAGCTTGTTCCTAGCGGGGGGTGGAGAGACCCAGTACTTC.

The V gene is TRBV7-8, the J gene TRBJ2-4, with a tentative D call TRBD1 (6 bases). This CDR3 has 16 amino acids. V gave up 1 base and J gave up 3 bases, with 13 bases separating them. Per germline, CDR1 SGHVS and CDR2 FQNEAQ. The CDR3 reads CASSLVPTGLKNIQYF. The CDR3, as DNA: TGTGCCAGCAGCTTAGTCCCGACAGGCCTCAAAAACATTCAGTACTTC.

The V call is TRBV5-8, the J call TRBJ1-4, with 9 bases lining up with TRBD1. The V segment lost 4 bases and the J segment 5 bases; nucleotides outside the gene matches: 6. This CDR3 has 15 amino acids. Germline V CDR1 and CDR2: SGHTS, YDEGEE. The CDR3 here is CASSVGQGRNEKLFF. DNA of the CDR3: TGTGCCAGCAGCGTGGGACAGGGCCGGAATGAAAAACTGTTTTTT. Variable domain in full (rest from reference TRBV5-8 and TRBJ1-4): EAGVTQSPTHLIKTRGQQATLRCSPISGHTSVYWYQQALGLGLQFLLWYDEGEERNRGNFPPRFSGRQFPNYSSELNVNALELEDSALYLCASSVGQGRNEKLFFGSGTQLSVL.

CDR3 protein: CAWTSGGPSTDTQYF. CDR3 bases: TGTGCCTGGACTAGCGGGGGCCCTAGCACAGATACGCAGTATTTT. V and J are TRBV30 and TRBJ2-3; TRBD2 agrees at 10 bases. The ends lost 4 bases at V and 0 bases at J; junction bases unmatched: 4. This CDR3 is 15 amino acids long. Germline CDR1 reads GTSNPN; CDR2 reads SVGIG (reference sequence).

The chain is built from TRBV30 and TRBJ1-3; TRBD1 is a possible D gene (5 bases). V gave up 6 bases and J gave up 0 bases, with 15 bases separating them. The CDR3 extends over 15 amino acids. CDR1 is GTSNPN and CDR2 is SVGIG in the germline V gene (reference sequence). CDR3 loop: CACPRGISSGNTIYF. CDR3 DNA: TGTGCCTGCCCCCGGGGGATTTCCTCTGGAAACACCATATATTTT.

V and J are TRBV24-1 and TRBJ2-5; 12 nucleotides align to TRBD1. Germline lookup yields CDR1 KGHDR and CDR2 SFDVKD. The CDR3 runs 18 residues. V lost 4 bases to trimming and J lost 7 bases; unmatched junction nucleotides: 15. In DNA, the CDR3 is TGTGCCACCAGTGACCCTGGGGTGGGACAGGGGGCTTTGAGGACCCAGTACTTC. The encoded protein is CATSDPGVGQGALRTQYF.

This chain links TRBV5-5 with TRBJ1-1, with TRBD1 as a possible D gene (5 bases). Trimming took 3 bases from V and 8 from J, leaving 11 bases between them. Germline CDR1 SGHKS, CDR2 YYEKEE (reference sequence). The length of the CDR3 is 12 residues. This CDR3 is CASSSSGGEAFF. DNA for the CDR3: TGTGCCAGCAGCTCTTCTGGGGGGGAAGCTTTCTTT.

The rearrangement joins TRBV24-1 to TRBJ2-5; 7 bases are a match to TRBD1. This CDR3 is 12 amino acids long. Germline loops: CDR1 KGHDR, CDR2 SFDVKD. J gave up 5 bases and V 7 bases, and 3 bases lay outside the gene matches. As DNA, the CDR3 is TGTGCCACCAGCGAACAGGGGGAGACCCAGTACTTC. This sequence encodes CATSEQGETQYF.

V and J are TRBV3-1 (or the pseudogene TRBV3-2) and TRBJ2-1; TRBD2 matches 13 bases. The trim removed 4 bases at V and 3 bases at J, leaving 3 bases unmatched. CDR1 is LGHDT and CDR2 is YNNKEL in the germline V gene (reference sequence). There are 16 residues in the CDR3. The CDR3: CASSPRTSGGYNEQFF. In DNA form, the CDR3 reads TGTGCCAGCAGCCCTCGGACTAGCGGGGGCTACAATGAGCAGTTCTTC.

The chain carries TRBV6-5 and TRBJ2-2; 8 bases map to TRBD2. V shed 5 bases and J 6 bases; nucleotides not matched to a gene: 5. The CDR3 covers 14 residues. The germline CDR1 and CDR2 sequences are MNHEY and SVGAGI. CDR3 sequence: CASSTGTSPGELFF. The CDR3 coding sequence is TGTGCCAGCAGTACCGGGACTAGTCCCGGGGAGCTGTTTTTT.

This chain joins TRBV7-6 and TRBJ2-3, with 10 bases that match TRBD1. Germline V gene data show CDR1 as SGHVS and CDR2 as FNYEAQ. Losses at the gene ends were 4 bases for V and 4 bases for J; bases not matched to a gene: 11. This CDR3 contains 17 residues. Written as DNA, the CDR3 is TGTGCCAGCAGCTCCCCGGGTGGGACAGGGGACGCAGATACGCAGTATTTT. It codes for CASSSPGGTGDADTQYF.

J is TRBJ1-4 and V is TRBV3-1 (or the pseudogene TRBV3-2), with D possibly TRBD1 on 6 matching bases. V lost 5 bases to trimming and J lost 7 bases, with 17 bases between them. The CDR3 runs 15 residues. The germline CDR1 and CDR2 sequences are LGHDT and YNNKEL (reference sequence). CDR3 bases: TGTGCCAGCAGCTCCAAACAGGGTTTGACTGAAAAACTGTTTTTT. This gives the protein CASSSKQGLTEKLFF.

V and J are TRBV10-3 and TRBJ2-5, with TRBD2 matching 11 bases. CDR1 and CDR2 from the germline V gene are ENHRY and SYGVKD. V shed 9 bases, J shed 0 bases, and the junction held 18 bases outside the gene matches. CDR3 length equals 19 residues. The CDR3 spells CAIDPPRLAGGRYQETQYF. The CDR3 bases are TGTGCCATTGACCCCCCTAGATTAGCGGGGGGGAGGTACCAAGAGACCCAGTACTTC.

CDR3 sequence: CASSPIAGGITDTQYF. The CDR3, as DNA: TGTGCCAGCAGCCCGATAGCGGGGGGGATCACAGATACGCAGTATTTT. V and J are TRBV7-2 and TRBJ2-3; 11 bases match TRBD2. Germline CDR1 is SGHTA and CDR2 is FQGNSA. The length of the CDR3 is 16 residues. Trimming cost V 5 bases and J 2 bases; bases outside gene matches: 6.